The 12 T cell receptor beta chains given below trace back to one sample, sequenced in a study of blood T cell repertoires in COVID-19. Sequenced by immunoSEQ multiplex PCR; TCRdb stores in-frame clones only, minus some. The repertoire holds about 42,000 clones, approximately 86% seen once, with around 25% in the top ten. The sequencing input was peripheral blood. These receptors originate from a woman of 80 years or more in a cohort sampled during active or convalescent COVID-19.

The gene calls are TRBV1 and TRBJ2-1; the table's D gene call, TRBD1, was not cross checked with the DNA. TRBV1 is recorded as a pseudogene. CDR3 length: 17 amino acids. In nucleotides, the CDR3 is TGCACCAGCAGCCAAGAAAGGATAGGCAGGTCCTACAATGAGCAGTTCTTC. It yields the protein CTSSQERIGRSYNEQFF.

The J gene is TRBJ1-1, the V gene TRBV5-4, with D perhaps matching TRBD1 (5 bases). V was shortened by 0 bases and J by 1 base, with 7 bases between the two germline ends. Germline V lookup: CDR1 SGHNT, CDR2 YYREEE (reference sequence). The CDR3 is made up of 14 amino acids. The CDR3 nucleotides read TGTGCCAGCAGCTTGGCGACAGAGAACACTGAAGCTTTCTTT. Protein sequence: CASSLATENTEAFF.

V usage is TRBV5-1 and J usage is TRBJ1-1; 7 bases are shared with TRBD1. The CDR3 runs to 17 residues. Losses at the gene ends were 4 bases for V and 0 bases for J; bases not matched to a gene: 12. Per the germline V gene, CDR1 is SGHRS and CDR2 is YFSETQ. The CDR3 loop reads CASSPTGNQHMNTEAFF. CDR3 nucleotide sequence: TGCGCCAGCAGCCCGACAGGGAACCAACACATGAACACTGAAGCTTTCTTT. Full variable domain (remainder filled in from reference TRBV5-1 and TRBJ1-1): KAGVTQTPRYLIKTRGQQVTLSCSPISGHRSVSWYQQTPGQGLQFLFEYFSETQRNKGNFPGRFSGRQFSNSRSEMNVSTLELGDSALYLCASSPTGNQHMNTEAFFGQGTRLTVV.

The chain uses TRBV11-3 and TRBJ1-4; 9 positions match TRBD1. This CDR3 region has 14 residues. Germline CDR1 reads SGHNT; CDR2 reads YENEEA. J was trimmed by 4 bases and V by 5 bases; bases with no gene match: 2. CDR3 coding DNA: TGTGCCAGCAGCCCGGACAGGGGTAATGAAAAACTGTTTTTT. Translating gives CASSPDRGNEKLFF.

J is TRBJ1-1 and V is TRBV5-1; TRBD1 agrees at 7 bases. There are 15 residues in the CDR3. V was clipped by 3 bases and J by 1 base; unmatched bases: 6. Germline assignment: CDR1 SGHRS and CDR2 YFSETQ. In DNA form, the CDR3 reads TGCGCCAGCAGCTCATCAGGGGGGTCGAACACTGAAGCTTTCTTT. Translated, it gives CASSSSGGSNTEAFF.

The rearrangement uses TRBV4-1 and TRBJ2-7, with a possible D match to TRBD2 (5 bases). Germline lookup yields CDR1 MGHRA and CDR2 YSYEKL. The CDR3 covers 14 residues. Trimming stripped 0 bases from V and 2 bases from J, with 8 bases between. The CDR3 nucleotides read TGCGCCAGCAGCCAAGACGTACTAGCCTACGAGCAGTACTTC. As protein: CASSQDVLAYEQYF.

V usage is TRBV6-5 and J usage is TRBJ1-2; D not certain. This CDR3 is built from 14 residues. The germline CDR1 and CDR2 sequences are MNHEY and SVGAGI. The V end was cut by 6 bases, the J end by 4 bases, with 15 bases between. CDR3 residues: CASRRTGGTYGYTF. For the CDR3, the DNA is TGTGCCAGCAGGCGGACTGGAGGAACCTATGGCTACACCTTC.

The chain uses TRBV9 and TRBJ2-3; a possible D gene is TRBD1 (6 bases). Germline V gene lookup returns CDR1 SGDLS and CDR2 YYNGEE. The CDR3 is 14 amino acids. The V gene lost 6 bases and the J gene lost 5 bases, with 16 bases spanning the gap. CDR3 region: CASTFGRGEDTQYF. The CDR3 DNA sequence: TGTGCCAGCACCTTCGGCAGGGGAGAAGATACGCAGTATTTT.

CDR3: CASSVVVSQPQHF. In DNA, the CDR3 is TGTGCCAGCAGTGTCGTGGTCAGTCAGCCCCAGCATTTT. The V and J genes are TRBV2 and TRBJ1-5, with no clear D. The CDR3 has 13 amino acids. V was trimmed by 4 bases and J by 6 bases, leaving 10 bases between them. Germline V gene lookup returns CDR1 SNHLY and CDR2 FYNNEI.

This chain joins TRBV5-1 and TRBJ2-5, with D perhaps matching TRBD1 (6 bases). This CDR3 is built from 13 residues. Trimming left V 4 bases short and J 4 bases short, with 11 bases between. Germline CDR1 reads SGHRS; CDR2 reads YFSETQ. Here the CDR3 reads CASSGGRGETQYF. In nucleotides, the CDR3 is TGCGCCAGCAGCGGGGGCCGCGGAGAGACCCAGTACTTC.

The chain links TRBV6-5 to TRBJ2-1; D might be TRBD2 (6 bases). V was pared by 7 bases and J by 2 bases, with 12 bases between. Germline lookup yields CDR1 MNHEY and CDR2 SVGAGI. The CDR3 consists of 14 residues. The CDR3 DNA reads TGTGCCAGCATATTCGGCGGGACCTACAATGAGCAGTTCTTC. Protein: CASIFGGTYNEQFF.

The J gene is TRBJ1-2, the V gene TRBV3-1 (or the pseudogene TRBV3-2); a possible D gene is TRBD1 (5 bases). This CDR3 is 17 amino acids long. Trimming removed 1 base from V and 5 bases from J, with 20 bases in between. CDR1 and CDR2 from the germline V gene are LGHDT and YNNKEL (reference sequence). Here the CDR3 reads CASSQARGRQLSYGYTF. CDR3 nucleotide sequence: TGTGCCAGCAGCCAAGCCCGGGGGAGGCAGTTGTCTTATGGCTACACCTTC.